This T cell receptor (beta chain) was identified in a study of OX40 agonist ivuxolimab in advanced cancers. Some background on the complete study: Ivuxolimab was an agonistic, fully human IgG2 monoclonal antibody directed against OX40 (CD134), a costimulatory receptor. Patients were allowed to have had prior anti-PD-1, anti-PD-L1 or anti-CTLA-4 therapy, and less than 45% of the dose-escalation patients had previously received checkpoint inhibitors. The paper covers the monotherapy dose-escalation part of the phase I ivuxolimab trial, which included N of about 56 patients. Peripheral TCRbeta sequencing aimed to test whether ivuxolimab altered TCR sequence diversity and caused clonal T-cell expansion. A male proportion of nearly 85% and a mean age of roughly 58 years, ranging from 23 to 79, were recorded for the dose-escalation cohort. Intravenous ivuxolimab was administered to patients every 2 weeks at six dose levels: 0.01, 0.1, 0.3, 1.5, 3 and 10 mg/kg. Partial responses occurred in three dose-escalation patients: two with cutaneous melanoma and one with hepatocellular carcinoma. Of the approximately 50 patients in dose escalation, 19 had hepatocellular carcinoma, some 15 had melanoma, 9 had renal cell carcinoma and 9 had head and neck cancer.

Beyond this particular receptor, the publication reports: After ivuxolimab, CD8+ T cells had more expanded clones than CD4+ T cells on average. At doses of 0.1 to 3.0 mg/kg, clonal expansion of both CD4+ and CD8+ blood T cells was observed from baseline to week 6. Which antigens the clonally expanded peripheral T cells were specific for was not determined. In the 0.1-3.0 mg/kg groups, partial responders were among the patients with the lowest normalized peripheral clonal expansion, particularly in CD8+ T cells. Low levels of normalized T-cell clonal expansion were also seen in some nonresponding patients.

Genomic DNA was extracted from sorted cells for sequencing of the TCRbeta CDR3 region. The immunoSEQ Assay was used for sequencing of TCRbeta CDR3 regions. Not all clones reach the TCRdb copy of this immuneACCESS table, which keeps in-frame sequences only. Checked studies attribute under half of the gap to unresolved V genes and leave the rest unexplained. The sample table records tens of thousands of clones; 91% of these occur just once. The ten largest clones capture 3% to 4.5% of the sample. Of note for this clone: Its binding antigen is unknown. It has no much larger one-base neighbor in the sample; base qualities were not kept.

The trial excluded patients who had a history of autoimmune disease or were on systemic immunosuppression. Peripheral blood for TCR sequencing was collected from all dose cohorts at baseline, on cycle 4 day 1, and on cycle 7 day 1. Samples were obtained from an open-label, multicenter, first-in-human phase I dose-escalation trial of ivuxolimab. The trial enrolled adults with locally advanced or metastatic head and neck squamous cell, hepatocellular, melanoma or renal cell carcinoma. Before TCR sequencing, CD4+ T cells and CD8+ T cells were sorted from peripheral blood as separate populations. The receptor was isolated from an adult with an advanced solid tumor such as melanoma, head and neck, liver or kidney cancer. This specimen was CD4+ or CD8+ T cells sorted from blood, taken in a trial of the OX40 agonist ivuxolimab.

The CDR3 reads as follows: CASSLGPAGNSYEQYF. Read as DNA, the sequence is TGTGCCAGCAGCTTGGGGCCAGCGGGTAACTCCTACGAGCAGTACTTC. The chain is encoded by TRBV5-4 joined to TRBJ2-7; 6 matching bases give a weak D call of TRBD2. V gives up 0 bases and J gives up 0 bases, and the segment between their germline ends measures 13 bases. Reading from cysteine to phenylalanine, the CDR3 counts 16 amino acids. The CDR3 DNA has 48 bases and is translated from base 1. CDR1 SGHNT and CDR2 YYREEE were looked up in the germline V gene (reference sequence).